The following is a T cell receptor beta chain sequence with its context. The data are from a study of OX40 agonist ivuxolimab in advanced cancers. Overall study context: Ivuxolimab is a fully human IgG2 antibody that activates OX40 (CD134). Partial responses occurred in Three dose-escalation patients, one with hepatocellular carcinoma and two with cutaneous melanoma.

The germline V gene encodes CDR1 MNHEY and CDR2 SMNVEV (reference sequence). This CDR3 comprises 13 residues. V dropped 7 bases and J dropped 7 bases, with 16 bases sitting between them. Sequencing was performed with immunoSEQ multiplex PCR; in TCRdb, only in-frame clones are kept and a portion is missing. The sample lists 25,000 to 35,000 clones, less than 90% occurring once. This chain connects TRBV27 to TRBJ1-1; D is ambiguous. The specimen was CD4+ or CD8+ T cells sorted from blood, collected in a trial of the OX40 agonist ivuxolimab. The receptor was isolated from an adult with an advanced solid tumor such as melanoma, head and neck, liver or kidney cancer. In nucleotides, the CDR3 is TGTGCCAGCACAAGTAAAATGGACGGTGAAGCTTTCTTT. It is translated as CASTSKMDGEAFF.